One and the same sample provided the 22 T cell receptor beta chains below, sequenced in a study of blood T cell repertoires in COVID-19. Clones were read by immunoSEQ multiplex PCR, and TCRdb kept only the in-frame ones, dropping some. Of approximately 80,000 clones in the sample, roughly four fifths were seen once. Sequencing input: peripheral blood. These receptors came from a man aged 60-69 years with acute or convalescent COVID-19.

The V and J genes are TRBV7-2 and TRBJ1-5; D is ambiguous. CDR3 length equals 13 residues. V was trimmed by 1 base and J by 6 bases, leaving 7 bases between them. The germline CDR1 and CDR2 sequences are SGHTA and FQGNSA. The CDR3: CASSLGSGQPQHF. The DNA of the CDR3 is TGTGCCAGCAGCTTAGGTTCGGGTCAGCCCCAGCATTTT.

The genes are TRBV5-1 and TRBJ2-1; D is possibly TRBD2 (6 bases). In germline, CDR1 is SGHRS, CDR2 YFSETQ. V gave up 4 bases and J gave up 6 bases, with 17 bases separating them. There are 15 residues in the CDR3. DNA of the CDR3: TGCGCCAGCAGCCCCAGGACCGGGAGTGTCAATGAGCAGTTCTTC. It translates to CASSPRTGSVNEQFF.

CDR3 region: CASSFFSGRGTDTQYF. In DNA form, the CDR3 reads TGTGCCAGCAGTTTTTTTAGCGGGAGGGGGACAGATACGCAGTATTTT. The chain joins TRBV27 to TRBJ2-3, with 11 nucleotides matching TRBD2. The CDR3 runs 16 residues. V shed 3 bases and J 3 bases; nucleotides not matched to a gene: 5. Germline assignment: CDR1 MNHEY and CDR2 SMNVEV (reference sequence).

This chain joins TRBV7-9 and TRBJ1-1; 7 positions agree with TRBD1. Trimming took 4 bases from V and 1 from J; bases not matched to a gene: 3. This CDR3 comprises 14 residues. The germline gives CDR1 SEHNR, CDR2 FQNEAQ (reference sequence). The CDR3 bases are TGTGCCAGCAGCTGGGGACAGTCGAACACTGAAGCTTTCTTT. Protein sequence: CASSWGQSNTEAFF.

This clone is a singleton in its sample. This chain joins TRBV10-3 and TRBJ2-1, with D possibly TRBD1 on 6 matching bases. CDR1 is ENHRY, CDR2 SYGVKD, per germline. The CDR3 has 17 amino acids. V was pared by 6 bases and J by 0 bases, with 18 bases between. CDR3 amino acids: CAIRPSTGWGSYNEQFF. The DNA for the CDR3 is TGTGCCATCAGGCCGTCGACAGGTTGGGGCTCCTACAATGAGCAGTTCTTC.

The chain combines TRBV6-5 with TRBJ1-1; the match to TRBD1 covers 9 bases. This CDR3 has 14 amino acids. CDR1 and CDR2 (germline): MNHEY, SVGAGI. With 2 bases clipped from V and 5 bases from J, the junction kept 3 bases outside the gene matches. This chain's CDR3 is CASSYETGGTEAFF. CDR3 bases: TGTGCCAGCAGTTACGAGACAGGGGGGACTGAAGCTTTCTTT.

V is TRBV19 and J is TRBJ1-4; D remains ambiguous. This CDR3 comprises 16 residues. The ends were cut back, 2 bases at V and 5 bases at J, with 15 bases in the middle. The germline CDR1 and CDR2 sequences are LNHDA and SQIVND (reference sequence). The CDR3 DNA follows: TGTGCCAGTAGTATAACCCGGGTAGCCTCCAATGAAAAACTGTTTTTT. Its protein is CASSITRVASNEKLFF.

The rearrangement uses TRBV2 and TRBJ1-5; D is unclear. The CDR3 covers 14 residues. Germline V gene sequence: CDR1 SNHLY, CDR2 FYNNEI. The V and J ends lost 8 bases and 3 bases respectively, with 14 bases between them. The chain's CDR3 is CASAGEAANQPQHF. CDR3 nucleotide sequence: TGTGCCAGCGCTGGAGAAGCAGCCAATCAGCCCCAGCATTTT. Looking up the rest from reference TRBV2 and TRBJ1-5 gives the full variable domain: EPEVTQTPSHQVTQMGQEVILRCVPISNHLYFYWYRQILGQKVEFLVSFYNNEISEKSEIFDDQFSVERPDGSNFTLKIRSTKLEDSAMYFCASAGEAANQPQHFGDGTRLSIL.

The chain is built from TRBV9 and TRBJ1-3; D gene unclear. The V gene's germline CDR1 is SGDLS and CDR2 YYNGEE. This CDR3 has 17 residues. V lost 4 bases, J lost 0 bases, and 17 bases lay in between. CDR3 sequence reads: CASSPTARESSGNTIYF. In nucleotides, the CDR3 is TGTGCCAGCAGCCCAACCGCTAGGGAGAGCTCTGGAAACACCATATATTTT.

The V call is TRBV7-9, the J call TRBJ2-7; perhaps TRBD1 as D (5 bases). The CDR3 covers 14 residues. Germline assignment: CDR1 SEHNR and CDR2 FQNEAQ (reference sequence). Trimming cost V 2 bases and J 5 bases, with 13 bases left between them. In DNA form, the CDR3 reads TGTGCCAGCAGCTTAAAGGGGTATGGAGACGAGCAGTACTTC. Its translation: CASSLKGYGDEQYF.

The chain has TRBV4-3 and TRBJ2-7; 8 bases align to TRBD2. Trimming removed 0 bases from V and 1 base from J; junction bases left unmatched: 5. The CDR3 extends over 16 amino acids. Germline loops: CDR1 LGHNA, CDR2 YSLEER. As DNA, the CDR3 is TGCGCCAGCAGCCAAGAAACGACTAGCGAGTCCTACGAGCAGTACTTC. Translation: CASSQETTSESYEQYF.

The chain is built from TRBV11-3 and TRBJ2-7; weak D call: TRBD2 (5 bases). Trimming cost V 1 base and J 6 bases, with 10 bases left between them. This CDR3 is 13 amino acids long. Germline CDR1 SGHNT, CDR2 YENEEA. The CDR3 DNA reads TGTGCCAGCAGCTTAGTGCAGGCGGGCGAGCAGTACTTC. Translation gives CASSLVQAGEQYF.

The V call is TRBV18, the J call TRBJ1-1; 8 bases match TRBD1. The CDR3 runs to 11 residues. J was trimmed by 11 bases and V by 6 bases; bases with no gene match: 5. Germline-derived CDR1 and CDR2 are KGHSH and LQKENI. The CDR3 nucleotides read TGTGCCAGCTCTCGGACAGGGACCGCTTTCTTT. This encodes CASSRTGTAFF.

The chain carries TRBV5-8 and TRBJ1-2; 7 positions agree with TRBD1. The CDR3 is 15 amino acids. The V segment lost 2 bases and the J segment 8 bases; nucleotides outside the gene matches: 12. Germline V gene lookup returns CDR1 SGHTS and CDR2 YDEGEE. The CDR3 here is CASSFLGTVPVGYTF. The CDR3 DNA reads as TGTGCCAGCAGCTTCCTTGGGACAGTTCCAGTGGGCTACACCTTC.

The chain combines TRBV5-1 with TRBJ1-3; TRBD1 agrees at 11 bases. CDR1 and CDR2 (germline): SGHRS, YFSETQ. The V segment lost 3 bases and the J segment 7 bases; nucleotides outside the gene matches: 3. CDR3 length equals 14 residues. The CDR3 is CASSSGTGGNTIYF. The CDR3 DNA reads as TGCGCCAGCAGCTCGGGGACAGGGGGGAACACCATATATTTT.

This sequence joins TRBV18 and TRBJ1-5; D may be TRBD1 (6 bases). Deletions cut 4 bases from V and 0 bases from J, with 10 bases between. The CDR3 is 15 amino acids. Per germline, CDR1 KGHSH and CDR2 LQKENI. The CDR3 region has the DNA TGTGCCAGCTCACGCAGGGGCTTTAGCAATCAGCCCCAGCATTTT. Amino acids: CASSRRGFSNQPQHF.

The rearrangement joins TRBV28 to TRBJ2-5, with 10 bases fitting TRBD1. Germline trimming cut 4 bases from V and 3 bases from J; bases unmatched to any gene: 5. CDR1 is MDHEN and CDR2 is SYDVKM in the germline V gene. The CDR3 spans 15 residues. The CDR3 DNA follows: TGTGCCAGCAGTTCCGGACAGGGGGGTAAAGAGACCCAGTACTTC. Amino acids: CASSSGQGGKETQYF.

V usage is TRBV7-9 and J usage is TRBJ2-7, with TRBD2 matching over 7 bases. Trimming at V came to 6 bases and at J to 3 bases, leaving 8 bases not matched to a gene. This CDR3 is 14 amino acids long. Germline values: CDR1 SEHNR, CDR2 FQNEAQ (reference sequence). The CDR3 spells CASSRSGTIYEQYF. The CDR3 DNA reads TGTGCCAGCAGTCGTTCCGGGACTATCTACGAGCAGTACTTC.

The rearrangement links TRBV6-5 to TRBJ1-5, with unresolved D. The CDR3 runs to 14 residues. V was cut by 3 bases and J by 4 bases, with 10 bases left in between. Germline V CDR1 and CDR2: MNHEY, SVGAGI. The CDR3 DNA reads TGTGCCAGCAGTTATCAGGCTGGAAATCAGCCCCAGCATTTT. As protein: CASSYQAGNQPQHF.

The genes are TRBV20-1 and TRBJ2-1; D gene ambiguous. Germline CDR1 reads DFQATT; CDR2 reads SNEGSKA (reference sequence). V lost 4 bases, J lost 10 bases, and 11 bases lay in between. CDR3 length equals 11 residues. In DNA, the CDR3 is TGCAGTGCTACCCCCCTACGAGAGCAGTTCTTC. It specifies CSATPLREQFF.

The DNA of the CDR3 is TGTGCCAGCACCGAAGCGGGAGCAAGGTCCTACAATGAGCAGTTCTTC. Amino acids: CASTEAGARSYNEQFF. The chain links TRBV28 to TRBJ2-1; 8 nucleotides agree with TRBD2. V dropped 7 bases and J dropped 1; count of bases not matched to a gene: 9. This CDR3 has 16 amino acids. In germline, CDR1 is MDHEN, CDR2 SYDVKM.

This clone was found a few times. The chain links TRBV2 to TRBJ1-3, with 8 bases identical to TRBD1. Trimming removed 11 bases from V and 4 bases from J; junction bases left unmatched: 10. The CDR3 is 14 amino acids. Germline-derived CDR1 and CDR2 are SNHLY and FYNNEI. The CDR3 coding sequence is TGTGCCTCCTTCAGGGGGCTGCGGGGAAACACCATATATTTT. Translating gives CASFRGLRGNTIYF.